A selection of T cell receptor beta chains follows, all from one sample in a study of shared clonotypes between healthy human individuals. Data came from immunoSEQ multiplex PCR; TCRdb stores just in-frame clones and leaves some out. The sample has about 2.4 million clones; over 85% are singletons. Sequencing input: naive CD4+ T cells from PBMCs. The receptors here all came from a man aged 18 to 35 in good health. Some clones in this sample may be carry-over from other donors' samples. Both conserved end residues are part of each CDR3. A D gene is named only where the DNA matches it firmly. The size field is filled for only some rows; it gives once, few, many or a size class.

>.|once|TRBJ2-7|TRBV28
CASSRDNLGEQYF
TGTGCCAGCAGCCGTGATAACCTTGGTGAGCAGTACTTC
>TRBD1|.|TRBJ2-5|TRBV5-1
CASSLDSRRRGRQETQYF
TGCGCCAGCAGCTTGGACTCCCGGAGAAGGGGGCGACAAGAGACCCAGTACTTC
>TRBD2|.|TRBJ2-2|TRBV11-3
CASSLRAGGTGELFF
TGTGCCAGCAGCTTAAGAGCGGGAGGGACCGGGGAGCTGTTTTTT
>.|.|TRBJ2-3|TRBV7-2
CASSLGVYTDTQYF
TGTGCCAGCAGCTTAGGGGTTTACACAGATACGCAGTATTTT
>TRBD1|.|TRBJ1-4|TRBV4-3
CASADRGQEKLFF
TGCGCCAGCGCCGACAGGGGGCAGGAAAAACTGTTTTTT
>.|many|TRBJ2-2|TRBV7-2
CASKLDTGELFF
TGTGCCAGCAAGTTGGATACCGGGGAGCTGTTTTTT
>.|.|TRBJ1-4|TRBV27
CASSRTVNEKLFF
TGTGCCAGCAGCAGGACAGTTAATGAAAAACTGTTTTTT
>.|few|TRBJ2-5|TRBV29-1
CSVEHTGETQYF
TGCAGCGTTGAACATACCGGGGAGACCCAGTACTTC
>.|.|TRBJ1-6|TRBV28
CASSFGTRNNSPLHF
TGTGCCAGCAGTTTTGGCACTAGGAATAATTCACCCCTCCACTTT
>TRBD2|once|TRBJ2-1|TRBV19
CASSRTQRGSYNEQFF
TGTGCCAGTAGTAGGACGCAGCGGGGATCCTACAATGAGCAGTTCTTC
>TRBD1|.|TRBJ2-7|TRBV28
CASSPTGTGDHEQYF
TGTGCCAGCAGTCCCACCGGGACAGGGGACCACGAGCAGTACTTC
>.|once|TRBJ2-7|TRBV6-5
CASRTGTYEQYF
TGTGCCAGCAGAACGGGGACCTACGAGCAGTACTTC
>.|once|TRBJ2-5|TRBV9
CASSAGTLQETQYF
TGTGCCAGCAGCGCCGGGACTTTACAAGAGACCCAGTACTTC
>TRBD1|.|TRBJ1-1|TRBV5-6
CASRRDRQNTEAFF
TGTGCCAGCAGGCGGGACAGACAGAACACTGAAGCTTTCTTT
>TRBD2|.|TRBJ2-4|TRBV9
CASSTTSGTGGLGKNIQYF
TGTGCCAGCAGCACAACTAGCGGGACGGGAGGGTTAGGCAAAAACATTCAGTACTTC
>TRBD1|.|TRBJ2-5|TRBV29-1
CSVKQGWQETQYF
TGCAGCGTTAAACAGGGGTGGCAAGAGACCCAGTACTTC
>.|.|TRBJ2-6|TRBV28
CASTRERSGANVLTF
TGTGCCAGCACTCGTGAAAGGTCTGGGGCCAACGTCCTGACTTTC
>.|.|TRBJ2-2|TRBV11-2
CASSPWTLNTGELFF
TGTGCCAGCAGCCCCTGGACTTTGAACACCGGGGAGCTGTTTTTT
>.|.|TRBJ2-2|TRBV15
CATAAGFTGELFF
TGTGCCACCGCAGCAGGCTTTACCGGGGAGCTGTTTTTT
>TRBD2|.|TRBJ2-7|TRBV9
CASSAGGGLNEQYF
TGTGCCAGCAGCGCTGGGGGGGGATTGAACGAGCAGTACTTC
>.|few|TRBJ1-1|TRBV29-1
CSVERTMNTEAFF
TGCAGCGTTGAACGAACAATGAACACTGAAGCTTTCTTT
>.|.|TRBJ2-7|TRBV9
CASSAGPQERYEQYF
TGTGCCAGCAGCGCCGGGCCTCAAGAACGGTACGAGCAGTACTTC
>TRBD1|.|TRBJ2-5|TRBV5-1
CASSSRTGGQETQYF
TGCGCCAGCAGCTCGCGGACAGGGGGCCAAGAGACCCAGTACTTC
>.|.|TRBJ1-1|TRBV28
CASSPSGGLSEAFF
TGTGCCAGCAGTCCTTCGGGGGGCTTGTCTGAAGCTTTCTTT
>.|.|TRBJ1-2|TRBV5-1
CASSLAMESSGYTF
TGCGCCAGCAGCTTGGCCATGGAGAGCAGTGGCTACACCTTC
>.|once|TRBJ1-1|TRBV7-2
CASSSQGSVTEAFF
TGTGCCAGCAGCTCCCAGGGCTCGGTCACTGAAGCTTTCTTT
>.|.|TRBJ2-7|TRBV28
CASRGHEGGSYEQYF
TGTGCCAGCAGGGGGCATGAGGGAGGCTCCTACGAGCAGTACTTC
>.|.|TRBJ1-2|TRBV9
CASSPQTYGYTF
TGTGCCAGCAGCCCCCAGACCTATGGCTACACCTTC
>.|few|TRBJ1-1|TRBV27
CASSLQENTEAFF
TGTGCCAGCAGTCTACAGGAAAACACTGAAGCTTTCTTT
>.|.|TRBJ2-3|TRBV29-1
CSVSQSTRGTDTQYF
TGCAGCGTTTCTCAAAGTACACGGGGCACAGATACGCAGTATTTT
>TRBD1|.|TRBJ1-2|TRBV7-2
CASSTSGQPNYGYTF
TGTGCCAGCAGCACCTCGGGACAGCCTAACTATGGCTACACCTTC
>.|.|TRBJ2-3|TRBV7-9
CASSPSLALASAPDTQYF
TGTGCCAGCAGCCCCTCATTAGCGTTGGCCTCGGCCCCAGATACGCAGTATTTT
>.|.|TRBJ2-5|TRBV10-3
CATREAALQETQYF
TGTGCCACGAGAGAAGCGGCTCTCCAAGAGACCCAGTACTTC
>.|.|TRBJ2-7|TRBV9
CASSPLTGVYEQYF
TGTGCCAGCAGCCCCCTTACAGGTGTCTACGAGCAGTACTTC
>.|.|TRBJ1-2|TRBV28
CASSIPGYYGYTF
TGTGCCAGCAGTATCCCGGGTTACTATGGCTACACCTTC
>.|once|TRBJ2-5|TRBV6-1
CASSASGHPREETQYF
TGTGCCAGCAGTGCATCAGGGCACCCGCGGGAAGAGACCCAGTACTTC
>.|.|TRBJ2-3|TRBV7-3
CASSPGSGRGEIFTDTQYF
TGTGCCAGCAGCCCCGGGTCGGGCAGGGGGGAAATTTTTACAGATACGCAGTATTTT
>.|.|TRBJ1-2|TRBV2
CASRGVLTNYGYTF
TGTGCCAGCAGAGGGGTATTAACTAACTATGGCTACACCTTC
>TRBD2|.|TRBJ2-5|TRBV7-2
CASRVRGSRQRESGETQYF
TGTGCCAGCAGGGTAAGGGGATCGAGGCAGCGGGAGTCCGGAGAGACCCAGTACTTC
>.|few|TRBJ1-5|TRBV6-5
CASSGPGNQPQHF
TGTGCCAGCAGTGGCCCAGGGAATCAGCCCCAGCATTTT
>.|.|TRBJ1-5|TRBV23-1
CASSPYPGFGNQPQHF
TGCGCCAGCAGTCCCTACCCGGGCTTTGGCAATCAGCCCCAGCATTTT
>.|.|TRBJ1-1|TRBV19
CASSIVGRAPEAFF
TGTGCCAGTAGTATTGTCGGCAGGGCACCTGAAGCTTTCTTT
>.|once|TRBJ2-7|TRBV11-2
CASSPRDSGKQYF
TGTGCCAGCAGCCCCCGGGACTCCGGTAAGCAGTACTTC
>.|.|TRBJ1-4|TRBV18
CASSPRVSNEKLFF
TGTGCCAGCTCACCGCGGGTCTCAAATGAAAAACTGTTTTTT
>.|.|TRBJ2-3|TRBV13
CASSPRTLQTDTQYF
TGTGCCAGCAGCCCACGGACTTTACAGACAGATACGCAGTATTTT
>.|.|TRBJ1-1|TRBV28
CASIRGGMDTEAFF
TGTGCCAGCATCAGGGGAGGGATGGACACTGAAGCTTTCTTT
>TRBD1|.|TRBJ1-1|TRBV19
CASRLPGQGIEAFF
TGTGCCAGTAGATTACCGGGACAGGGGATTGAAGCTTTCTTT
>TRBD2|.|TRBJ2-1|TRBV7-3
CASSLGTSGRVGNEQFF
TGTGCCAGCAGCTTGGGGACTAGCGGGAGGGTGGGCAATGAGCAGTTCTTC
>.|.|TRBJ1-2|TRBV5-8
CASSLDEGVGGYTF
TGTGCCAGCAGCTTGGATGAAGGGGTGGGTGGCTACACCTTC
>.|.|TRBJ2-3|TRBV6-6
CASSREFGTDTQYF
TGTGCCAGCAGCCGGGAATTCGGCACAGATACGCAGTATTTT
>TRBD1|.|TRBJ1-3|TRBV23-1
CASSQWDRTIYF
TGCGCCAGCAGTCAATGGGACAGGACCATATATTTT
>TRBD1|.|TRBJ2-7|TRBV5-1
CASSLAQGNYEQYF
TGCGCCAGCAGCTTAGCACAGGGGAACTACGAGCAGTACTTC
>.|.|TRBJ2-1|TRBV29-1
CSVVVSYNEQFF
TGCAGCGTTGTGGTTAGCTACAATGAGCAGTTCTTC
>TRBD1|.|TRBJ2-7|TRBV30
CAWSPPGQVYYEQYF
TGTGCCTGGAGCCCCCCGGGACAGGTGTACTACGAGCAGTACTTC